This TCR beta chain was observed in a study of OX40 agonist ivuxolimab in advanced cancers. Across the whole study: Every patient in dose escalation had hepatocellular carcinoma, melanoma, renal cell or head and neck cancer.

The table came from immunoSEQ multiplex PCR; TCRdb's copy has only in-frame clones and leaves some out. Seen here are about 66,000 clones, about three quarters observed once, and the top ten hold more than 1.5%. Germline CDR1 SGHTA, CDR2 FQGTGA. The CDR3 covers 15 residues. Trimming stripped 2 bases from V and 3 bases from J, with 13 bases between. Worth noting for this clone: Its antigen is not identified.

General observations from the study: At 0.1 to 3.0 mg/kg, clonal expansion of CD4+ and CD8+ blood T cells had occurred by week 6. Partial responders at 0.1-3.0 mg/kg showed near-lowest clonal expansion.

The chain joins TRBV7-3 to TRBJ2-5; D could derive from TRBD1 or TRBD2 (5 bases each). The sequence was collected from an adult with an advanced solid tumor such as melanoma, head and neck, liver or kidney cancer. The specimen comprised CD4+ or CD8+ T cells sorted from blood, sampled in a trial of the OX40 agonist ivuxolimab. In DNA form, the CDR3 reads TGTGCCAGCAGCTTATCGGGACGCACCGAAGAGACCCAGTACTTC. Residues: CASSLSGRTEETQYF.